The 15 T cell receptor beta chains given below trace back to one sample, sequenced in a study of blood T cells in healthy people across ages (dated by TCRdb to the mid-2010s). Library prep was done by 5' RACE. The listed sequencing device is Illumina HiSeq 2500. A second PCR of 7 to 11 cycles was performed with a sample-barcoded 5' primer and a J-beta primer mix. TCRdb passed the public sequencing reads through fastp at Q25 and MiXCR, retaining productive beta sequences. CDR3 protein sequences are deduplicated, and each keeps its most common genes and DNA. The sample records around 1.5 million distinct CDR3 sequences, around 42% of which are singletons. Roughly 7.7% of the sample belongs to the ten largest clones. The sequenced sample was blood. These receptors all come from a woman between 18 and 29 years old in good health.

The chain carries TRBV27 and TRBJ2-7; 8 positions match TRBD1. Germline lookup yields CDR1 MNHEY and CDR2 SMNVEV (reference sequence). The CDR3 spans 13 residues. V trimming: 5 bases; J trimming: 5 bases; junction bases outside the gene matches: 5. In DNA form, the CDR3 reads TGTGCCAGCAGTGGACAGGGCGGCGACGAGCAGTACTTC. It translates to CASSGQGGDEQYF.

The chain couples TRBV20-1 to TRBJ2-3, with D maybe TRBD2 (5 bases). This CDR3 contains 16 residues. Trimming took off 0 bases at V and 0 bases at J, with 13 bases between the two ends. Per the germline V gene, CDR1 is DFQATT and CDR2 is SNEGSKA (reference sequence). The CDR3 loop reads CSARDRGSTSTDTQYF. CDR3 DNA sequence: TGCAGTGCTAGAGATAGAGGGTCCACTAGCACAGATACGCAGTATTTT.

As DNA, the CDR3 is TGCGCCAGCAGCCAAGATCAAAGCATAAACTATGGCTACACCTTC. Amino acids: CASSQDQSINYGYTF. The chain uses TRBV4-1 and TRBJ1-2; no definite D call. Per germline, CDR1 MGHRA and CDR2 YSYEKL. This CDR3 contains 15 residues. V dropped 0 bases and J dropped 2 bases, with 10 bases sitting between them.

This clonotype was observed a handful of times. This chain joins TRBV15 and TRBJ2-1; tentatively, D is TRBD2 (5 bases). CDR3 size: 13 residues. V was trimmed by 1 base and J by 7 bases, leaving 8 bases between them. Germline lookup yields CDR1 LNHNV and CDR2 YYDKDF (reference sequence). The CDR3 DNA follows: TGTGCCACCAGCAGAGGTTCGGGGAATGAGCAGTTCTTC. It translates to CATSRGSGNEQFF.

This clonotype was found a few times. This chain links TRBV5-1 with TRBJ2-1; TRBD2 matches at 16 bases. V shed 4 bases and J 6 bases; nucleotides not matched to a gene: 10. The germline gives CDR1 SGHRS, CDR2 YFSETQ. The CDR3 is made up of 18 amino acids. The CDR3 region is CASSGGLAGGPGLNEQFF. The CDR3 DNA reads TGCGCCAGCAGCGGGGGACTAGCGGGAGGGCCGGGGCTCAATGAGCAGTTCTTC. Full variable domain (remainder filled in from reference TRBV5-1 and TRBJ2-1): KAGVTQTPRYLIKTRGQQVTLSCSPISGHRSVSWYQQTPGQGLQFLFEYFSETQRNKGNFPGRFSGRQFSNSRSEMNVSTLELGDSALYLCASSGGLAGGPGLNEQFFGPGTRLTVL.

In this sample, this clonotype turned up a few times. V is TRBV6-1 and J is TRBJ2-7, with 8 positions matching TRBD1. The ends lost 3 bases at V and 3 bases at J; junction bases unmatched: 7. CDR1 and CDR2 from the germline V gene are MNHNS and SASEGT. This CDR3 contains 15 residues. This CDR3 is CASSESGTGHYEQYF. The CDR3, as DNA: TGTGCCAGCAGTGAGAGTGGGACAGGACACTACGAGCAGTACTTC.

The chain couples TRBV7-8 to TRBJ2-5, with 7 bases fitting TRBD1. Gene TRBJ2-1 matches the end of the DNA better, so the J call may be wrong. Germline assignment: CDR1 SGHVS and CDR2 FQNEAQ. The CDR3 totals 14 residues. The CDR3 sequence: CASSQGQFQETQFF. CDR3 nucleotides: TGTGCCAGCAGCCAGGGACAGTTCCAAGAGACCCAGTTCTTC.

CDR3 DNA sequence: TGTGCCAGCAGCGTGACCCCCGGGAGCTACGAGCAGTACTTC. This gives the protein CASSVTPGSYEQYF. The chain employs TRBV7-9 and TRBJ2-7; the D gene is possibly TRBD2 (6 bases). V gave up 5 bases and J gave up 3 bases, with 14 bases separating them. Germline assignment: CDR1 SEHNR and CDR2 FQNEAQ (reference sequence). This CDR3 is built from 14 residues.

A note on this clonotype: The junction shows a germline mismatch at one end, possibly a read error. The chain carries TRBV4-1 and TRBJ2-3; D may be TRBD1 or TRBD2 (6 bases each). Germline V gene sequence: CDR1 MGHRA, CDR2 YSYEKL. The CDR3 runs to 15 residues. CDR3 bases: TGCGCCGGCAGCCGCGGGACACTAATCACAGATACGCAGTATTTT. This codes for CAGSRGTLITDTQYF.

CDR3 DNA sequence: TGTGCCAGCAGCCAAGAGTTTAGGTCCGGACAGGGAAGGAGCAATCAGCCCCAGCATTTT. It specifies CASSQEFRSGQGRSNQPQHF. The rearrangement joins TRBV4-2 to TRBJ1-5; 8 bases match TRBD1. Germline trimming cut 0 bases from V and 1 base from J; bases unmatched to any gene: 14. CDR1 and CDR2 (germline): LGHNA, YNFKEQ. The CDR3 length is 20 residues.

The chain links TRBV18 to TRBJ1-6; D remains ambiguous. CDR3 size: 14 residues. Germline lookup yields CDR1 KGHSH and CDR2 LQKENI. V gave up 2 bases and J gave up 9 bases, with 11 bases separating them. This CDR3 reads CASSPTDLGSPLHF. Written as DNA, the CDR3 is TGTGCCAGCTCACCAACGGATTTGGGTTCACCCCTCCACTTT. The whole variable domain, remainder taken from reference TRBV18 and TRBJ1-6, is NAGVMQNPRHLVRRRGQEARLRCSPMKGHSHVYWYRQLPEEGLKFMVYLQKENIIDESGMPKERFSAEFPKEGPSILRIQQVVRGDSAAYFCASSPTDLGSPLHFGNGTRLTVT.

This clonotype was recorded only once. This may be a read error, as it is one base from a much larger clone. J is TRBJ1-1 and V is TRBV3-1; D uncertain. Germline values: CDR1 LGHDT, CDR2 YNNKEL (reference sequence). This CDR3 has 11 residues. The V end lost 1 base, the J end lost 7 bases, and 4 bases lay between the germline ends. CDR3 DNA: TGTGCCAGCAGCCAAGCAGGTGAAGCTTTCTTT. This translates into CASSQAGEAFF.

This clonotype was recorded at least ten times. V usage is TRBV7-2 and J usage is TRBJ2-1, with 13 bases fitting TRBD2. CDR1 SGHTA and CDR2 FQGNSA come from the germline V gene. This CDR3 is built from 14 residues. V lost 6 bases to trimming and J lost 10 bases; unmatched junction nucleotides: 6. CDR3 coding DNA: TGTGCCAGCAGTTCTAGGACTAGCGGGGGCGAGCAGTTCTTC. Translation: CASSSRTSGGEQFF.

V and J are TRBV28 and TRBJ1-1; D is possibly TRBD1 (6 bases). Germline CDR1 reads MDHEN; CDR2 reads SYDVKM. The CDR3 spans 15 residues. V lost 5 bases and J lost 6, with 19 bases in between. Here the CDR3 DNA reads TGTGCCAGCAGTGCCCGGGGGGCGCCCATCGCTGAAGCTTTCTTT. It codes for CASSARGAPIAEAFF.

This clonotype showed up just once. J is TRBJ1-1 and V is TRBV6-5; no firm D call. V dropped 7 bases and J dropped 0 bases, with 6 bases sitting between them. The CDR3 is 12 amino acids. Germline assignment: CDR1 MNHEY and CDR2 SVGAGI. DNA of the CDR3: TGTGCCAGCACCAACATGAACACTGAAGCTTTCTTT. Amino acid sequence: CASTNMNTEAFF.